This T cell receptor (beta chain) was observed in a study of T-cell memory formation after mild COVID-19. Study-level background: Most TCR clusters belonged to a single donor. Study-wide points: In pre-infection memory, a portion of responding clones appeared, which suggested that cross-reactive memory joined. The study found contracting CD4+ clones mainly in CM and EM and contracting CD8+ clones in EMRA.

The CDR3 consists of 15 residues. Trimming cost V 0 bases and J 4 bases; bases outside gene matches: 5. The germline V gene has CDR1 DFQATT and CDR2 SNEGSKA (reference sequence). 5'RACE, which relied on constant-segment primers, yielded TCR alpha and TCR beta cDNA libraries carrying sample barcodes and UMIs. A single record per CDR3 protein comes from TCRdb applying MiXCR to the 5' RACE reads. This repertoire shows 180,000 or so distinct CDR3 sequences, roughly 10% found once; its top ten account for approximately 3.8%. Details on this clonotype: Its cognate antigen is unknown.

The V gene is TRBV20-1, the J gene TRBJ2-3; 9 bases are a match to TRBD2. This clonotype originated in a man between 18 and 35 years old who had mild COVID-19 (a few samples of this study predate the infection). Cell type and time point are not known. Sequenced: PBMCs or a T cell subset sorted from them (not recorded which). DNA for the CDR3: TGCAGTGCTAGAGATGTACGGACTAGCGCAGATACGCAGTATTTT. Its protein is CSARDVRTSADTQYF.